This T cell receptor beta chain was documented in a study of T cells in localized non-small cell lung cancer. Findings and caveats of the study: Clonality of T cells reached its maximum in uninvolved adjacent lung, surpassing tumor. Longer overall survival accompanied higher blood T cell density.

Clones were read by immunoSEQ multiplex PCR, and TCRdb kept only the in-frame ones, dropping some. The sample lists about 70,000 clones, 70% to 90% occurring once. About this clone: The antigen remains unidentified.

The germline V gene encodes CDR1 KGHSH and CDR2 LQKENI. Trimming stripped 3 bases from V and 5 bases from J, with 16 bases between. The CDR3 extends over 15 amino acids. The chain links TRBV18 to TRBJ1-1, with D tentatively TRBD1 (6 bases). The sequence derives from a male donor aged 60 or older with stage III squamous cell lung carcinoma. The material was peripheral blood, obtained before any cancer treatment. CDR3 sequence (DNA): TGTGCCAGCTCACCCCTCGGGACGGACAGTACTGAAGCTTTCTTT. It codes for CASSPLGTDSTEAFF. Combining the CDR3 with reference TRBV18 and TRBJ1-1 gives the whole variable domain NAGVMQNPRHLVRRRGQEARLRCSPMKGHSHVYWYRQLPEEGLKFMVYLQKENIIDESGMPKERFSAEFPKEGPSILRIQQVVRGDSAAYFCASSPLGTDSTEAFFGQGTRLTVV.